Following are 31 T cell receptor beta chains from one sample sequenced in a study of blood T cell repertoires in COVID-19. This table comes from immunoSEQ multiplex PCR, and its TCRdb copy is limited to in-frame clones, with some not included. The data contain some 300,000 clones, around 89% of them singletons. The sequenced sample consisted of PBMCs or T cells enriched from blood (not recorded which). Receptors were obtained from a woman aged 40 to 50 who had recovered from COVID-19.

The chain links TRBV3-1 (or the pseudogene TRBV3-2) to TRBJ1-2; D remains ambiguous. CDR1 is LGHDT, CDR2 YNNKEL, per germline (reference sequence). This CDR3 is 13 amino acids long. With 0 bases removed from V and 6 bases from J, the gap between germline ends came to 8 bases. The CDR3 loop is CASSQDLIHGYTF. In DNA, the CDR3 is TGTGCCAGCAGCCAAGATTTAATCCATGGCTACACCTTC.

In DNA, the CDR3 is TGTGCCAGCAGTACGGGGGGCGATTCACCCCTCCACTTT. This gives the protein CASSTGGDSPLHF. The chain employs TRBV12-3 or TRBV12-4 and TRBJ1-6; D might be TRBD1 (6 bases). CDR3 length: 13 residues. Trimming took 5 bases from V and 8 from J, leaving 10 bases between them.

The CDR3 DNA sequence: TGTGCCAGCAGTGAGCTAGCGGGTTTCTACGAGCAGTACTTC. It translates to CASSELAGFYEQYF. The chain is built from TRBV6-4 and TRBJ2-7, with 8 bases lining up with TRBD2. Germline V CDR1 and CDR2: MRHNA, SNTAGT. Trimming took 3 bases from V and 3 from J; bases not matched to a gene: 4. The CDR3 extends over 14 amino acids.

The chain has TRBV12-5 and TRBJ2-3; D call uncertain. Trimming left V 7 bases short and J 0 bases short, with 11 bases between. Germline V gene lookup returns CDR1 LGHNT and CDR2 FRNRAP. The CDR3 runs to 14 residues. CDR3 sequence (DNA): TGTGCTAGTGCCTTATCCCTTAGCACAGATACGCAGTATTTT. It translates to CASALSLSTDTQYF.

V is TRBV28 and J is TRBJ1-2; TRBD1 aligns across 7 bases. From germline, CDR1 is MDHEN and CDR2 SYDVKM. The CDR3 is 14 residues long. V shed 0 bases, J shed 6 bases, and the junction held 4 bases outside the gene matches. DNA of the CDR3: TGTGCCAGCAGTTTATGGGACAGGAGAAATGGCTACACCTTC. This gives the protein CASSLWDRRNGYTF.

V and J are TRBV29-1 and TRBJ1-4, with 7 bases identical to TRBD1. The CDR3 sequence is 14 residues long. The V and J ends lost 4 bases and 3 bases, in that order; junction bases with no gene match: 5. Germline CDR1 is SQVTM and CDR2 is ANQGSEA. CDR3 DNA sequence: TGCAGCGTTGCCGAGGGGGCGCCTAATGAAAAACTGTTTTTT. Translating gives CSVAEGAPNEKLFF.

V usage is TRBV6-1 and J usage is TRBJ1-6; no clear D. Looked up from germline, CDR1 is MNHNS and CDR2 is SASEGT. V lost 4 bases to trimming and J lost 7 bases, with 17 bases between them. This CDR3 spans 16 amino acids. In DNA form, the CDR3 reads TGTGCCAGCAGTGGAGGGCCCCGTGCCCTGAATTCACCCCTCCACTTT. Translating gives CASSGGPRALNSPLHF.

The chain combines TRBV9 with TRBJ2-1; 8 positions agree with TRBD2. The length of the CDR3 is 13 residues. The V gene end was trimmed by 7 bases and the J gene end by 6 bases; junction bases not matched to a gene: 6. Germline CDR1 and CDR2: SGDLS and YYNGEE. Here the CDR3 DNA reads TGTGCCAGCGAAGGCGGGGGGTTCAATGAGCAGTTCTTC. It codes for CASEGGGFNEQFF.

V is TRBV7-2 and J is TRBJ1-2; the match to TRBD1 covers 8 bases. There are 13 residues in the CDR3. Trimming took 5 bases from V and 3 from J; bases not matched to a gene: 2. The germline gives CDR1 SGHTA, CDR2 FQGNSA. The CDR3 protein is CASSETGDYGYTF. The CDR3, as DNA: TGTGCCAGCAGCGAGACAGGGGACTATGGCTACACCTTC.

This clone has only a few counts. The chain uses TRBV28 and TRBJ2-5, with D possibly being TRBD2 (5 bases). CDR1 and CDR2 from the germline V gene are MDHEN and SYDVKM. The CDR3 totals 14 residues. The ends were cut back, 4 bases at V and 7 bases at J, with 16 bases in the middle. CDR3 sequence: CASSSLRASLTQYF. The CDR3 DNA reads as TGTGCCAGCAGTTCTTTGAGGGCGAGTCTGACCCAGTACTTC.

The J gene is TRBJ2-2, the V gene TRBV18; tentatively, D is TRBD2 (6 bases). CDR1 and CDR2 from the germline V gene are KGHSH and LQKENI. V lost 3 bases and J 5 bases, leaving 16 bases between the germline ends. The CDR3 totals 16 residues. CDR3 nucleotides: TGTGCCAGCTCACCCCGGCAGGTTCGGGGGACCGGGGAGCTGTTTTTT. Translating it yields CASSPRQVRGTGELFF.

The V call is TRBV18, the J call TRBJ2-5; D is unresolved. V was trimmed by 4 bases and J by 0 bases, leaving 6 bases between them. Germline CDR1 reads KGHSH; CDR2 reads LQKENI. The CDR3 is 13 residues long. For the CDR3, the DNA is TGTGCCAGCTCACGTCAGTACCAAGAGACCCAGTACTTC. Translation gives CASSRQYQETQYF.

The CDR3 protein is CASSGDSRYEQYF. DNA of the CDR3: TGTGCCAGCAGCGGGGACAGCCGCTACGAGCAGTACTTC. The gene calls are TRBV2 and TRBJ2-7, with TRBD1 matching 7 bases. The CDR3 runs to 13 residues. Germline assignment: CDR1 SNHLY and CDR2 FYNNEI. V shed 6 bases, J shed 3 bases, and the junction held 5 bases outside the gene matches.

This chain links TRBV29-1 with TRBJ2-1; 12 positions match TRBD2. Trimming took 7 bases from V and 4 from J; bases not matched to a gene: 5. Germline V CDR1 and CDR2: SQVTM, ANQGSEA. CDR3 length: 14 amino acids. Here the CDR3 reads CSAAGTSGYNEQFF. CDR3 coding DNA: TGCAGCGCGGCAGGGACTAGCGGGTACAATGAGCAGTTCTTC.

V is TRBV6-5 and J is TRBJ2-3; weak D call: TRBD2 (5 bases). In germline, CDR1 is MNHEY, CDR2 SVGAGI. V dropped 4 bases and J dropped 9 bases, with 11 bases sitting between them. The CDR3 length is 12 residues. The CDR3 sequence is CASSSGTRTQYF. The CDR3 bases are TGTGCCAGCAGTTCAGGCACTAGAACGCAGTATTTT.

The chain combines TRBV15 with TRBJ1-2, with D unclear. CDR3 length equals 15 residues. CDR1 is LNHNV, CDR2 YYDKDF, per germline (reference sequence). The V end lost 0 bases, the J end lost 6 bases, and 14 bases lay between the germline ends. CDR3 in amino acids: CATSRDRELLDGYTF. The CDR3 nucleotides are TGTGCCACCAGCAGAGATCGGGAGCTACTAGATGGCTACACCTTC.

The chain combines TRBV6-6 with TRBJ2-7; 7 bases fit TRBD1. Germline V gives CDR1 MNHNY, CDR2 SVGAGI (reference sequence). V was pared by 2 bases and J by 6 bases, with 4 bases of the junction left unmatched. The CDR3 totals 13 residues. The CDR3 is CASSYGGQFEQYF. The DNA of the CDR3 is TGTGCCAGCAGTTACGGGGGACAGTTCGAGCAGTACTTC.

The chain combines TRBV4-1 with TRBJ2-1; D not certain. CDR1 and CDR2 from the germline V gene are MGHRA and YSYEKL. The CDR3 has 13 residues. Deletions cut 0 bases from V and 5 bases from J, with 5 bases between. The CDR3 region is CASSQDVNNEQFF. For the CDR3, the DNA is TGCGCCAGCAGCCAAGACGTTAACAATGAGCAGTTCTTC.

The V call is TRBV10-2, the J call TRBJ2-7, with TRBD2 matching over 7 bases. V lost 8 bases, J lost 2 bases, and 6 bases stayed unmatched. This CDR3 has 13 residues. Germline V gene sequence: CDR1 WSHSY, CDR2 SAAADI. The CDR3 reads CASGGGGPYEQYF. In nucleotides, the CDR3 is TGCGCCAGCGGGGGGGGTGGTCCCTACGAGCAGTACTTC.

This chain joins TRBV19 and TRBJ2-5; D gene ambiguous. Trimming stripped 0 bases from V and 3 bases from J, with 8 bases between. This CDR3 spans 14 amino acids. CDR1 and CDR2 (germline): LNHDA, SQIVND (reference sequence). In DNA form, the CDR3 reads TGTGCCAGTAGTATAGATCGCAGGAAAGAGACCCAGTACTTC. It is translated as CASSIDRRKETQYF.

The chain is built from TRBV7-8 and TRBJ2-7; 13 bases map to TRBD2. J gave up 0 bases and V 4 bases, and 0 bases lay outside the gene matches. Germline CDR1 SGHVS, CDR2 FQNEAQ. This CDR3 is built from 15 residues. CDR3 protein: CASSWTSGGSYEQYF. The CDR3 region has the DNA TGTGCCAGCAGCTGGACTAGCGGGGGCTCCTACGAGCAGTACTTC.

A single count supports this clone. This rearrangement joins TRBV9 to TRBJ2-2; TRBD2 might be the D (5 bases). This CDR3 contains 16 residues. V was pared by 0 bases and J by 5 bases, with 14 bases between. CDR1 SGDLS and CDR2 YYNGEE come from the germline V gene. CDR3 coding DNA: TGTGCCAGCAGCGTAGGTCCCGAACCGGGGACCGGGGAGCTGTTTTTT. Protein product: CASSVGPEPGTGELFF. The whole variable domain, remainder taken from reference TRBV9 and TRBJ2-2, is DSGVTQTPKHLITATGQRVTLRCSPRSGDLSVYWYQQSLDQGLQFLIQYYNGEERAKGNILERFSAQQFPDLHSELNLSSLELGDSALYFCASSVGPEPGTGELFFGEGSRLTVL.

This clone was seen only once. CDR3 residues: CSVAAGSDQPQHF. The DNA of the CDR3 is TGCAGCGTTGCCGCAGGATCAGATCAGCCCCAGCATTTT. The chain carries TRBV29-1 and TRBJ1-5; D call uncertain. V lost 4 bases and J lost 5, with 12 bases in between. From germline, CDR1 is SQVTM and CDR2 ANQGSEA. The CDR3 runs to 13 residues.

V gene TRBV11-3 combines with J gene TRBJ2-1; a weak D match, TRBD1 (5 bases). Germline V gene sequence: CDR1 SGHNT, CDR2 YENEEA. This CDR3 has 18 residues. With 0 bases removed from V and 0 bases from J, the gap between germline ends came to 15 bases. CDR3 sequence reads: CASSLDADQGGSYNEQFF. In DNA, the CDR3 is TGTGCCAGCAGCTTAGATGCGGACCAGGGCGGCTCCTACAATGAGCAGTTCTTC.

This clone occurred a few times. This chain uses TRBV4-3 with TRBJ2-3; 15 bases agree with TRBD2. CDR1 and CDR2 from the germline V gene are LGHNA and YSLEER. Unmatched junction bases numbered 6, after V lost 5 bases and J lost 6 bases. The CDR3 has 16 residues. CDR3 DNA sequence: TGCGCCAGCAGCTGGACTAGCGGGGGGGCCTCGGATACGCAGTATTTT. This sequence encodes CASSWTSGGASDTQYF.

The chain employs TRBV28 and TRBJ2-7, with 7 bases aligning to TRBD1. The CDR3 sequence is 15 residues long. The germline CDR1 and CDR2 sequences are MDHEN and SYDVKM. V lost 7 bases, J lost 4 bases, and 13 bases stayed unmatched. The CDR3 DNA reads TGTGCCAGCATCCCCAGGGGGAGAAGGTCGTACGAGCAGTACTTC. This translates into CASIPRGRRSYEQYF.

The chain carries TRBV30 and TRBJ2-5, with D perhaps TRBD2 (5 bases). Germline V CDR1 and CDR2: GTSNPN, SVGIG (reference sequence). The CDR3 extends over 14 amino acids. The ends were cut back, 0 bases at V and 6 bases at J, with 14 bases in the middle. CDR3 region: CAWSVDLAMKTQYF. The DNA for the CDR3 is TGTGCCTGGAGTGTTGACCTAGCAATGAAGACCCAGTACTTC.

The V gene is TRBV2, the J gene TRBJ1-1; perhaps TRBD1 as D (5 bases). The germline V and J ends were trimmed by 8 bases and 4 bases, with 17 bases remaining between them. This CDR3 contains 14 residues. CDR1 and CDR2 (germline): SNHLY, FYNNEI. The CDR3 spells CASRGWRGRTEAFF. CDR3 DNA: TGTGCCAGCCGAGGGTGGAGGGGTCGCACTGAAGCTTTCTTT. The whole variable domain, remainder taken from reference TRBV2 and TRBJ1-1, is EPEVTQTPSHQVTQMGQEVILRCVPISNHLYFYWYRQILGQKVEFLVSFYNNEISEKSEIFDDQFSVERPDGSNFTLKIRSTKLEDSAMYFCASRGWRGRTEAFFGQGTRLTVV.

In nucleotides, the CDR3 is TGTGCCAGCAGCCCCAGCGGGACACATTCCTACGAGCAGTACTTC. Translated: CASSPSGTHSYEQYF. The chain recombines TRBV7-2 with TRBJ2-7, with D tentatively TRBD2 (7 bases). V lost 5 bases, J lost 1 base, and 15 bases lay in between. This CDR3 region has 15 residues. Germline CDR1 SGHTA, CDR2 FQGNSA.

The V gene is TRBV27, the J gene TRBJ2-5; TRBD2 is a possible D gene (5 bases). The germline gives CDR1 MNHEY, CDR2 SMNVEV (reference sequence). V lost 0 bases and J lost 2, with 7 bases in between. CDR3 length equals 14 residues. The CDR3 spells CASSLSGSQETQYF. In DNA form, the CDR3 reads TGTGCCAGCAGTTTATCAGGGAGTCAAGAGACCCAGTACTTC.

The rearrangement joins TRBV15 to TRBJ2-6; D unclear. V was trimmed by 4 bases and J by 4 bases, leaving 8 bases between them. Germline values: CDR1 LNHNV, CDR2 YYDKDF (reference sequence). CDR3 length: 14 amino acids. CDR3 DNA sequence: TGTGCCACCAGCATGGGCTCGGGGGCCAACGTCCTGACTTTC. It codes for CATSMGSGANVLTF.